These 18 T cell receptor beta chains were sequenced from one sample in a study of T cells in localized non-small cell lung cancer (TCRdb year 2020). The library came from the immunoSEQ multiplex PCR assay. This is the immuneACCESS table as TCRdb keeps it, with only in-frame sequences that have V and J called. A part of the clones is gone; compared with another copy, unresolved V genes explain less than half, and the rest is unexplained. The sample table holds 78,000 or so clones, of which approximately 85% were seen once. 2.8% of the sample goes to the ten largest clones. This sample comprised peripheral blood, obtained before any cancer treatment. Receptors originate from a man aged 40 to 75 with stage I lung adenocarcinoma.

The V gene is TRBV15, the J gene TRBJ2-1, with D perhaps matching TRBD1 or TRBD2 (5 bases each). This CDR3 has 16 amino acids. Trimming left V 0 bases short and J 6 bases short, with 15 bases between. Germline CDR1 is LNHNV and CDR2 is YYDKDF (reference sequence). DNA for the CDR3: TGTGCCACCAGCAGAGAACCGGGACCCGGATTCAATGAGCAGTTCTTC. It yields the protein CATSREPGPGFNEQFF. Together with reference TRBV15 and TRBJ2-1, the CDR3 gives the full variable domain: DAMVIQNPRYQVTQFGKPVTLSCSQTLNHNVMYWYQQKSSQAPKLLFHYYDKDFNNEADTPDNFQSRRPNTSFCFLDIRSPGLGDTAMYLCATSREPGPGFNEQFFGPGTRLTVL.

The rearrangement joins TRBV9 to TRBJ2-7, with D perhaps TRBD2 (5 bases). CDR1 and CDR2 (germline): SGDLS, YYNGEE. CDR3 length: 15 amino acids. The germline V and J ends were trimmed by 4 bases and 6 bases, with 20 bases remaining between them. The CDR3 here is CASSPLAGNVAEQYF. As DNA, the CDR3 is TGTGCCAGCAGCCCCCTAGCCGGGAACGTCGCCGAGCAGTACTTC.

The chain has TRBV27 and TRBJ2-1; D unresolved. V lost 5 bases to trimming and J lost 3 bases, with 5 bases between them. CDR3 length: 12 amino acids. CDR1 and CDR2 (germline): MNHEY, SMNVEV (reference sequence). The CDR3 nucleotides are TGTGCCAGCAGTAAACTCTACAATGAGCAGTTCTTC. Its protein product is CASSKLYNEQFF.

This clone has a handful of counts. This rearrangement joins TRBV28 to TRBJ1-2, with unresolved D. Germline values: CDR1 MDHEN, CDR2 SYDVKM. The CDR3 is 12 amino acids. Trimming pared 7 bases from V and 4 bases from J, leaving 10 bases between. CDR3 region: CASTLSAYGYTF. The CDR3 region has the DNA TGTGCCAGCACTCTGTCCGCCTATGGCTACACCTTC.

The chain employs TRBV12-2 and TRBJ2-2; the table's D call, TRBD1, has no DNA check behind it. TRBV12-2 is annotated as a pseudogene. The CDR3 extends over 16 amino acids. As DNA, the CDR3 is TGTGCAAGTCGCAACCGGACAGGGGCCAACACCGGGGAGCTGTTTTTT. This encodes CASRNRTGANTGELFF.

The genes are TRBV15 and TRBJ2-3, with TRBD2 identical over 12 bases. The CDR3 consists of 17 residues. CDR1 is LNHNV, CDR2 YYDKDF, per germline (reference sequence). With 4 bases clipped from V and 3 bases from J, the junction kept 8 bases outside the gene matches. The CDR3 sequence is CATSTMLAGGPTDTQYF. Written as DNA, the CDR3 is TGTGCCACCAGCACTATGCTAGCGGGGGGGCCAACAGATACGCAGTATTTT.

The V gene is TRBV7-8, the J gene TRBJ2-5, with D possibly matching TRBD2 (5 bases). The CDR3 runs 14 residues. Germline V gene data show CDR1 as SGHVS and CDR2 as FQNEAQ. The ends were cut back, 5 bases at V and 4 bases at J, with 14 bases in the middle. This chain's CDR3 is CASSLSSFRETQYF. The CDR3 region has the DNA TGTGCCAGCAGCCTGTCTAGCTTTCGAGAGACCCAGTACTTC.

Here the CDR3 DNA reads TGTGCCAGCAGCGTAGGGTGGGAGGACGAGCAGTACTTC. It is translated as CASSVGWEDEQYF. The chain has TRBV9 and TRBJ2-7, with D perhaps TRBD2 (6 bases). The CDR3 loop spans 13 amino acids. The V and J ends lost 0 bases and 5 bases respectively, with 9 bases between them. Germline lookup yields CDR1 SGDLS and CDR2 YYNGEE.

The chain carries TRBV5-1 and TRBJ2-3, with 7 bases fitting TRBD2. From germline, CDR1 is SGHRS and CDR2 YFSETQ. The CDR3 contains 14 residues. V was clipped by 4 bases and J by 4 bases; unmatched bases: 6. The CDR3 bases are TGCGCCAGCAGCCTTACAGCGGGGTCAGATACGCAGTATTTT. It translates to CASSLTAGSDTQYF.

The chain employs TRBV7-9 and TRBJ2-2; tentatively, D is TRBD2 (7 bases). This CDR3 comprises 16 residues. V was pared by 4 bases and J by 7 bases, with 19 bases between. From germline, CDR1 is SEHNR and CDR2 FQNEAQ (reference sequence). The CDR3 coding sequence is TGTGCCAGCAGCTCGCCCCGGGGGGCCGTCGGCGGGGAGCTGTTTTTT. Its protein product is CASSSPRGAVGGELFF.

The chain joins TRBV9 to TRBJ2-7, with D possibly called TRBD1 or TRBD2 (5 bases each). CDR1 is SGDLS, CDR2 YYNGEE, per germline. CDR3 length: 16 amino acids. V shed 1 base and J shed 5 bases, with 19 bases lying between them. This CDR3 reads CASSVSSSSGSHEQYF. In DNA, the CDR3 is TGTGCCAGCAGCGTAAGCTCCTCTTCAGGGAGCCACGAGCAGTACTTC.

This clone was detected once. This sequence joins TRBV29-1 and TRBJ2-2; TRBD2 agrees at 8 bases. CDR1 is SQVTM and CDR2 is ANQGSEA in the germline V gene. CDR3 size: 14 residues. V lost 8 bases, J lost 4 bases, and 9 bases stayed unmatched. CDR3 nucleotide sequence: TGCAGCACCGGCGGGGGGCCGGGCACCGGGGAGCTGTTTTTT. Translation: CSTGGGPGTGELFF.

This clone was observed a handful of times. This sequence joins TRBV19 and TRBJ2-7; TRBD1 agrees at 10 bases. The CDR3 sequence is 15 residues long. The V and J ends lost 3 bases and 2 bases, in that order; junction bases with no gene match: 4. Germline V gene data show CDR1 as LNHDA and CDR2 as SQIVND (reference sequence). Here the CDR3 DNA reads TGTGCCAGTAGTATTTTCGGGACAGGGGCCTACGAGCAGTACTTC. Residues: CASSIFGTGAYEQYF.

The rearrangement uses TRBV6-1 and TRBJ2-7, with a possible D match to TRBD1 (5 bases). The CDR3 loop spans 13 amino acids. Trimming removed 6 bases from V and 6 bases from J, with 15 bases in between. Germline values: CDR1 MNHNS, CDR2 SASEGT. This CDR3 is CASRPREFGEQYF. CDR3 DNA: TGTGCCAGCAGGCCCAGGGAATTCGGCGAGCAGTACTTC.

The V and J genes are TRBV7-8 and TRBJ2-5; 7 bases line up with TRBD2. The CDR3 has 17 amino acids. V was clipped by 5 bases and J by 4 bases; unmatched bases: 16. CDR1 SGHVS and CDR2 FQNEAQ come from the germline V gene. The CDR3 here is CASSITFTGTNLETQYF. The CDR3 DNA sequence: TGTGCCAGCAGCATCACGTTTACCGGGACTAACTTAGAGACCCAGTACTTC.

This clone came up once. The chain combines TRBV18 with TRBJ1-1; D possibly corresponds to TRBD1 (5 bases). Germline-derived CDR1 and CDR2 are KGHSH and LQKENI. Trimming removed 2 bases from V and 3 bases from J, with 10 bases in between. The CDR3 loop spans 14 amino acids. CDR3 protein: CASSPARADTEAFF. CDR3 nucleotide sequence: TGTGCCAGCTCACCAGCCAGGGCGGACACTGAAGCTTTCTTT.

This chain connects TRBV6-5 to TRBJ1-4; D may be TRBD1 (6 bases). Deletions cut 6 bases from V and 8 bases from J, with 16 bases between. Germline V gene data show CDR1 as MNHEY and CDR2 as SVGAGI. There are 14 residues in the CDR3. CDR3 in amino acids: CASSPGQQREKLFF. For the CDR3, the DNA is TGTGCCAGCAGCCCCGGACAGCAGCGAGAAAAACTGTTTTTT.

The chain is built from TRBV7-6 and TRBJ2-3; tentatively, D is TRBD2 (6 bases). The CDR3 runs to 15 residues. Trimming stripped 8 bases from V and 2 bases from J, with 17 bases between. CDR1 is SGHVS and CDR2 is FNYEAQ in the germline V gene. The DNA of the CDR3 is TGTGCCAGCGCCCTTACGCGCGGGGCCACAGATACGCAGTATTTT. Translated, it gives CASALTRGATDTQYF.